A single sample gave rise to the 24 T cell receptor beta chains below, sequenced in a study of CD8+ T cells in alopecia areata. Reverse transcription of extracted RNA yielded cDNA, which provided the sequencing template. TCRdb's copy holds only in-frame clones and misses some; the assay was immunoSEQ multiplex PCR. Recorded here are around 100,000 clones, none singletons. Material for sequencing was lesional skin. The source of these receptors is a C3H/HeJ mouse with alopecia areata. This mouse strain has H2-k as its MHC haplotype.

As concerns this clone: TCRdb's protein does not match the DNA translation at residue 10; the protein provided is translated from the DNA. Mouse gene names apply. Read coverage stops 3 residues before the CDR3 terminus; the germline J gene supplies the remainder. This rearrangement joins TRBV19 to TRBJ1-6; TRBD1 is a possible D gene (5 bases). TRBJ1-6 is annotated as an ORF whose role is uncertain. From germline, CDR1 is FNHDT and CDR2 SITEND (reference sequence). CDR3 size: 13 residues. With 2 bases removed from V and 7 bases from J, the gap between germline ends came to 7 bases. The sequenced CDR3 bases are TGTGCCAGCAGTATTGACAGAAATTCGCCC. Translation: CASSIDRNSP. The CDR3 as a whole reads CASSIDRNSPLYF.

This clone was counted between two and nine times. Mouse names are used for the genes. The sample has other DNA sequences that encode this CDR3 too. The CDR3 bases that were read are TGCACCTGCAGTGCTCGGCAGGGGGAAGAC. Encoded protein: CTCSARQGED. The whole CDR3 protein reads CTCSARQGEDTQYF. The rearrangement uses TRBV1 and TRBJ2-5, with 7 bases lining up with TRBD1. The read halts 4 residues ahead of the CDR3 end, with the missing end drawn from the germline J gene. CDR3 length equals 14 residues. The germline gives CDR1 NSQYPW, CDR2 LRSPGD (reference sequence).

With respect to this clone: Each gene name is a mouse one. The observed sequence ends 4 residues before the CDR3 terminus, with the missing tail filled in from the germline J gene. The chain uses TRBV13-1 and TRBJ2-2, with 11 bases fitting TRBD1. CDR3 length: 15 residues. Trimming at V came to 6 bases and at J to 5 bases, leaving 6 bases not matched to a gene. CDR1 NSHNY and CDR2 SYGAGN come from the germline V gene. The CDR3 loop reads CASTPGQGDTGQLYF. CDR3 DNA (partial): TGTGCCAGCACCCCGGGACAGGGGGATACCGGG.

In regard to this clone: Mouse germline and gene names are used. The read terminates 4 residues ahead of where the CDR3 ends, so the germline J gene completes it. This CDR3 is also generated by other DNA sequences in the sample. This chain uses TRBV13-1 with TRBJ2-1; 10 bases are shared with TRBD2. CDR1 and CDR2 (germline): NSHNY, SYGAGN. The V and J ends lost 2 bases and 4 bases, in that order; junction bases with no gene match: 3. This CDR3 has 15 residues. The CDR3 bases that were read are TGTGCCAGCAGTGACTGGGGGGGCGCTTATGCT. Translating gives CASSDWGGAYA. The entire CDR3 protein reads CASSDWGGAYAEQFF.

The table lists this clone with a few counts. Gene names are the mouse ones. Read sequence stops 4 residues before the CDR3 end, and the germline J gene provides the missing end. This chain uses TRBV13-2 with TRBJ2-3; D is ambiguous. Trimming took off 0 bases at V and 2 bases at J, with 4 bases between the two ends. This CDR3 is built from 13 residues. Germline CDR1 and CDR2: NNHNN and SYGAGS (reference sequence). CDR3 bases read: TGTGCCAGCGGTGATGGGTCTGCAGAA. Encoded protein: CASGDGSAE. The full CDR3 is CASGDGSAETLYF.

This clone was observed a handful of times. Gene names are mouse gene names. Incomplete CDR3 DNA: TGTGCCAGCGGCCCCGACTGGGGGTAT. It specifies CASGPDWGY. The full CDR3 reads CASGPDWGYEQYF. The rearrangement uses TRBV13-2 and TRBJ2-7; TRBD2 matches at 9 bases. The sequence runs out 4 residues before the end of the CDR3; the remainder is reconstructed from the germline J gene. CDR1 and CDR2 (germline): NNHNN, SYGAGS (reference sequence). This CDR3 is 13 amino acids long.

Of note for this clone: Germline and genes here are mouse. The read gets to within 4 residues of the CDR3 end, and the germline J gene fills in the rest. The chain joins TRBV13-3 to TRBJ2-1, with TRBD2 matching over 10 bases. Germline V gene sequence: CDR1 NNHDY, CDR2 SYVADS. This CDR3 spans 16 amino acids. CDR3 DNA, as far as it was read: TGTGCCAGCAGTGATGCCCTCGGACTGGGGGACGCT. Protein product: CASSDALGLGDA. The CDR3 reads in full as CASSDALGLGDAEQFF.

As for this clone: These gene names are mouse names. The sequence runs out 4 residues before the end of the CDR3; the remainder is reconstructed from the germline J gene. The chain joins TRBV13-3 to TRBJ2-3; 7 bases map to TRBD2. The CDR3 is 16 amino acids. CDR1 NNHDY and CDR2 SYVADS come from the germline V gene. J was trimmed by 2 bases and V by 0 bases; bases with no gene match: 6. The covered CDR3 bases are TGTGCCAGCAGTGATGCACGGGGGGGTAATGCAGAA. Translated: CASSDARGGNAE. The entire CDR3 sequence reads CASSDARGGNAETLYF.

Concerning this clone: Gene names are the mouse ones. The read terminates 4 residues before the CDR3 end, so the remaining end is supplied by the germline J gene. The gene calls are TRBV19 and TRBJ1-4; 7 bases agree with TRBD1. The CDR3 is made up of 15 amino acids. J lost 4 bases, V lost 6 bases, and 9 bases had no gene match. Germline values: CDR1 FNHDT, CDR2 SITEND (reference sequence). CDR3 sequence reads: CASTSSGQINERLFF. The DNA read from the CDR3 is TGTGCCAGCACTTCATCGGGACAGATCAACGAA.

This clone was detected a few times. The genes and germline here are from mouse. The sequenced fragment ends 4 residues before the CDR3 boundary, so the rest is inferred from the germline J gene. The chain employs TRBV12-2 and TRBJ1-4; tentative D call: TRBD1 (6 bases). The CDR3 contains 15 residues. Trimming left V 0 bases short and J 4 bases short, with 11 bases between. Germline V gene sequence: CDR1 SGHLS, CDR2 HYDKME. The covered CDR3 bases are TGTGCCAGCTCTCTCGGGCCAGGGGACAACGAA. This encodes CASSLGPGDNE. In full, the CDR3 is CASSLGPGDNERLFF. The full variable domain, in which reference TRBV12-2 and TRBJ1-4 provide the parts outside the CDR3, is NSGVVQSPRYIIKGKGERSILKCIPISGHLSVAWYQQTQGQELKFFIQHYDKMERDKGNLPSRFSVQQFDDYHSEMNMSALELEDSAVYFCASSLGPGDNERLFFGHGTKLSVL.

On this clone: The genes and germline here are from mouse. The CDR3 is cut off 4 residues early in the read; its end comes from the germline J gene. The J gene is TRBJ2-3, the V gene TRBV13-3, with D possibly matching TRBD1 (5 bases). V shed 1 base and J shed 0 bases, with 9 bases lying between them. The CDR3 extends over 15 amino acids. CDR1 is NNHDY, CDR2 SYVADS, per germline. CDR3 DNA (partial): TGTGCCAGCAGTGATCCCAGGGCTAGTGCAGAA. Encoded protein: CASSDPRASAE. The whole CDR3 sequence is CASSDPRASAETLYF.

A word on this clone: Genes and germline are mouse. The read comes to an end 4 residues before the CDR3 does, leaving the germline J gene to fill in the end. The chain is built from TRBV14 and TRBJ1-1, with 7 nucleotides matching TRBD1. V shed 5 bases, J shed 0 bases, and the junction held 4 bases outside the gene matches. The CDR3 spans 14 residues. From germline, CDR1 is SGHDT and CDR2 FRDEAV. The covered CDR3 bases are TGTGCCAGCAGCGCCGGGACAGAGAACACA. Amino acids: CASSAGTENT. In full, the CDR3 reads CASSAGTENTEVFF. The full variable domain, rest sourced from reference TRBV14 and TRBJ1-1, is EAGVTQSPRYAVLQEGQAVSFWCDPISGHDTLYWYQQPRDQGPQLLVYFRDEAVIDNSQLPSDRFSAVRPKGTNSTLKIQSAKQGDTATYLCASSAGTENTEVFFGKGTRLTVV.

Comment on this clone: Germline and genes here are mouse. From the germline J gene comes the end of the CDR3, since the read stops 4 residues before it. V and J are TRBV13-3 and TRBJ2-1, with 8 bases fitting TRBD1. Per germline, CDR1 NNHDY and CDR2 SYVADS. The CDR3 runs to 14 residues. Here the CDR3 reads CASSEEDREAEQFF. CDR3 bases read: TGTGCCAGCAGTGAAGAGGACAGGGAAGCT.

This clone appeared many times. The gene names given are mouse names. The read gets to within 4 residues of the CDR3 end, and the germline J gene fills in the rest. The J gene is TRBJ2-1, the V gene TRBV13-3; 9 bases are shared with TRBD2. Germline V gene sequence: CDR1 NNHDY, CDR2 SYVADS. Unmatched junction bases numbered 3, after V lost 1 base and J lost 4 bases. This CDR3 spans 15 amino acids. The DNA read from the CDR3 is TGTGCCAGCAGTGATAACGACTGGGGGTATGCT. It is translated as CASSDNDWGYA. The full-length CDR3 reads as CASSDNDWGYAEQFF.

The sample holds a few counts of this clone. All gene names here are mouse names. The CDR3 end falls 4 residues outside the read, so it is completed with the germline J gene. The rearrangement uses TRBV13-3 and TRBJ1-4; 9 nucleotides match TRBD1. Per the germline V gene, CDR1 is NNHDY and CDR2 is SYVADS. This CDR3 spans 13 amino acids. CDR3 amino acids: CASRHRGPERLFF. CDR3 DNA, as far as it was read: TGTGCCAGCAGGCACAGGGGGCCCGAA.

This clone showed up just a few times. The listed TCRdb protein conflicts with the DNA translation at residue 11, and the protein shown is translated directly from the DNA. The genes are named according to mouse. The CDR3 region is CASSHDSSGNTLYF. The covered CDR3 bases are TGTGCCAGCAGTCACGACTCTTCTGGAAATACG. The chain couples TRBV19 to TRBJ1-3; D unresolved. The sequenced fragment ends 3 residues before the CDR3 boundary, so the rest is inferred from the germline J gene. The germline CDR1 and CDR2 sequences are FNHDT and SITEND (reference sequence). Trimming took off 4 bases at V and 0 bases at J, with 8 bases between the two ends. This CDR3 has 14 residues.

Note on this clone: Mouse gene names apply. The read terminates 4 residues before the CDR3 end, so the remaining end is supplied by the germline J gene. The rearrangement joins TRBV13-2 to TRBJ1-2; 9 bases match TRBD1. The V and J ends lost 6 bases and 3 bases, in that order; junction bases with no gene match: 6. The CDR3 is made up of 14 amino acids. Germline assignment: CDR1 NNHNN and CDR2 SYGAGS (reference sequence). The part of the CDR3 DNA that was read is TGTGCCAGCGATCCGGGACAGGGAGACTCC. Residues: CASDPGQGDS. The entire CDR3 sequence reads CASDPGQGDSDYTF.

Only a few counts were recorded for this clone. Gene names are the mouse ones. The CDR3 goes on 4 residues after the read ends, and that part is filled in from the germline J gene. The rearrangement uses TRBV19 and TRBJ2-1; D gene ambiguous. This CDR3 has 13 amino acids. CDR1 and CDR2 (germline): FNHDT, SITEND (reference sequence). V was shortened by 4 bases and J by 4 bases, with 9 bases between the two germline ends. CDR3 sequence: CASSFRQYAEQFF. The CDR3 bases that were read are TGTGCCAGCAGTTTCCGACAATATGCT.

As regards this clone: The listed genes are named as in mouse. The read is 4 residues too short to cover the CDR3 end, so that end is filled in from the germline J gene. The chain is built from TRBV13-3 and TRBJ1-1, with D perhaps matching TRBD1 (6 bases). Germline assignment: CDR1 NNHDY and CDR2 SYVADS. The germline V and J ends were trimmed by 0 bases and 4 bases, with 10 bases remaining between them. The CDR3 covers 14 residues. CDR3 region: CASSDGNRVTEVFF. The part of the CDR3 DNA that was read is TGTGCCAGCAGTGATGGAAACAGGGTCACA.

For this clone: Each gene name is a mouse one. The read finishes 4 residues shy of the CDR3 end, and the germline J gene is used to complete it. This chain links TRBV13-2 with TRBJ2-7; 10 bases are a match to TRBD1. Germline lookup yields CDR1 NNHNN and CDR2 SYGAGS (reference sequence). The CDR3 runs 14 residues. Partial CDR3 DNA: TGTGCCAGCGGTGAAGGGGACAGGGGAGAT. Its protein is CASGEGDRGD. In full, the CDR3 reads CASGEGDRGDEQYF.

Remarks on this clone: Genes here carry mouse names. The sequence runs out 4 residues before the end of the CDR3; the remainder is reconstructed from the germline J gene. This sequence joins TRBV13-3 and TRBJ1-4; possible D gene TRBD1, 5 bases. Germline V gives CDR1 NNHDY, CDR2 SYVADS. V dropped 3 bases and J dropped 5 bases, with 8 bases sitting between them. CDR3 size: 13 residues. The CDR3 region is CASSAHRNERLFF. CDR3 bases read: TGTGCCAGCAGTGCCCACAGGAACGAA.

This clone turned up a few times. The germline and genes are mouse ones. The observed sequence ends 4 residues before the CDR3 terminus, with the missing tail filled in from the germline J gene. The chain employs TRBV13-3 and TRBJ2-1, with 10 bases identical to TRBD2. CDR1 NNHDY and CDR2 SYVADS come from the germline V gene. V lost 2 bases, J lost 4 bases, and 3 bases stayed unmatched. CDR3 length equals 15 residues. The sequenced CDR3 bases are TGTGCCAGCAGTGAGCCGGGACTGGGGTATGCT. It specifies CASSEPGLGYA. The complete CDR3 sequence is CASSEPGLGYAEQFF.

This clone occurred a few times. Each gene name is a mouse one. The read ends 4 residues shy of where the CDR3 ends; the end is completed using the germline J gene. The chain recombines TRBV5 with TRBJ2-3; D remains unclear. Germline V gives CDR1 LGHNA, CDR2 YNLKQL (reference sequence). The V end lost 2 bases, the J end lost 0 bases, and 6 bases lay between the germline ends. The CDR3 consists of 14 residues. The CDR3 protein is CASSQYKSAETLYF. The covered CDR3 bases are TGTGCCAGCAGCCAATACAAAAGTGCAGAA.

Only a few counts were recorded for this clone. Gene names denote mouse genes. The sequence runs out 4 residues before the end of the CDR3; the remainder is reconstructed from the germline J gene. The V and J genes are TRBV13-1 and TRBJ2-7, with 8 bases identical to TRBD2. The germline CDR1 and CDR2 sequences are NSHNY and SYGAGN. CDR3 length: 15 residues. The CDR3 sequence: CASSDEGGAVYEQYF. CDR3 DNA (partial): TGTGCCAGCAGTGATGAGGGGGGGGCCGTGTAT.